This T cell receptor (beta chain) came from a study of metastatic and nonmetastatic thyroid tumors. Overall study context: For malignant and benign thyroid patients, tumor or nodule tissue and blood were the sources whose repertoires were compared.

This clone came up many times. Its antigen is not known. TCRdb recomputed clones from the PCR reads via MiXCR. The table includes roughly 90,000 clones, under 15% detected once. Study-wide results and limits: Malignant tumors reportedly showed significantly higher TCR beta diversity than benign nodules in both blood and tumor.

The CDR3 consists of 16 residues. Germline lookup yields CDR1 LNHDA and CDR2 SQIVND (reference sequence). V lost 6 bases and J 2 bases, leaving 17 bases between the germline ends. Treatment of any kind had been given to no patient before thyroid surgery. This rearrangement joins TRBV19 to TRBJ1-5; D may be TRBD1 (5 bases). The receptor's source is a female donor with papillary thyroid cancer or a benign thyroid nodule (not recorded which). Some clones in this sample may be carry-over from other donors' samples. Source material: blood. CDR3 sequence reads: CASRASGVGGNQPQHF. Written as DNA, the CDR3 is TGTGCCAGTAGAGCTTCGGGCGTGGGGGGCAATCAGCCCCAGCATTTT.